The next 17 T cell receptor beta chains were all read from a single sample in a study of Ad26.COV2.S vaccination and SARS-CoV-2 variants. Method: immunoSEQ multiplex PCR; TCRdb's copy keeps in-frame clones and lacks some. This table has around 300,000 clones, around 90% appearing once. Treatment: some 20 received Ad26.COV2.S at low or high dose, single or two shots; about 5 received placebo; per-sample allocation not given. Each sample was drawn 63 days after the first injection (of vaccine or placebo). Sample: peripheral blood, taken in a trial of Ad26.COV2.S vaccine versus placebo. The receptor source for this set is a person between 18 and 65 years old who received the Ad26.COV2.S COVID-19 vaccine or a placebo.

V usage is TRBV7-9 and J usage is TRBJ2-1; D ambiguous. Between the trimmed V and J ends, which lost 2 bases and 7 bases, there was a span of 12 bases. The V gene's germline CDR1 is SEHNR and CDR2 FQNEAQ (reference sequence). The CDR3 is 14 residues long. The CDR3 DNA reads TGTGCCAGCAGCTTATCAGAACGATGGAATGAGCAGTTCTTC. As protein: CASSLSERWNEQFF.

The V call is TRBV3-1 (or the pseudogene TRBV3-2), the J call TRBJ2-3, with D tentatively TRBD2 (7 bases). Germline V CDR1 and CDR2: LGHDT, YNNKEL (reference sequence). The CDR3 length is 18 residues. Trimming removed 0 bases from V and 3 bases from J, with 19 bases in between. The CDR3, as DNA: TGTGCCAGCAGCCAAGAAGGACAGTGGGGGGGTCGTACAGATACGCAGTATTTT. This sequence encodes CASSQEGQWGGRTDTQYF.

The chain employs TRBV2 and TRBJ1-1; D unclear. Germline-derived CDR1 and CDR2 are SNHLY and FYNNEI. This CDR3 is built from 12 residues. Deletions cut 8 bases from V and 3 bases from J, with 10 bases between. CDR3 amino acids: CASLRIYTEAFF. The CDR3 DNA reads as TGTGCCAGCTTACGGATTTACACTGAAGCTTTCTTT.

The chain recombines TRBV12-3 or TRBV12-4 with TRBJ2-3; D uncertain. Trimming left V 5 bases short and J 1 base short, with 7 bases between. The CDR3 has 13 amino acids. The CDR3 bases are TGTGCCAGCAGTGTACTTGGCACAGATACGCAGTATTTT. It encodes CASSVLGTDTQYF.

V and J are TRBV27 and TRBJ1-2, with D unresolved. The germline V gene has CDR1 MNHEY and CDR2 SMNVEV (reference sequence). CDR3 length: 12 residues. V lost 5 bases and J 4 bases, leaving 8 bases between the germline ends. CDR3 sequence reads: CASSHPAYGYTF. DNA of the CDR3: TGTGCCAGCAGTCATCCGGCCTATGGCTACACCTTC.

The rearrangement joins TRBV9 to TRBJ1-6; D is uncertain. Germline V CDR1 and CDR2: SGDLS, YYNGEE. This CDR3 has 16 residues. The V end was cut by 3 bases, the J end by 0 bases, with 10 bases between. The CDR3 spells CASSAELSSYNSPLHF. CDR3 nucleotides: TGTGCCAGCAGCGCCGAGCTGAGCTCCTATAATTCACCCCTCCACTTT. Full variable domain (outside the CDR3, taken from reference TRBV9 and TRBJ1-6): DSGVTQTPKHLITATGQRVTLRCSPRSGDLSVYWYQQSLDQGLQFLIQYYNGEERAKGNILERFSAQQFPDLHSELNLSSLELGDSALYFCASSAELSSYNSPLHFGNGTRLTVT.

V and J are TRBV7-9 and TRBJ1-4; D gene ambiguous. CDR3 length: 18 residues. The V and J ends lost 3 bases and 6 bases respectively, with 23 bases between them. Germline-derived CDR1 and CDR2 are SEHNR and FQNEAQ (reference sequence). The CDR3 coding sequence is TGTGCCAGCAGCTTCTCTATACCTACCCCGGTGGGAGATGAAAAACTGTTTTTT. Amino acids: CASSFSIPTPVGDEKLFF.

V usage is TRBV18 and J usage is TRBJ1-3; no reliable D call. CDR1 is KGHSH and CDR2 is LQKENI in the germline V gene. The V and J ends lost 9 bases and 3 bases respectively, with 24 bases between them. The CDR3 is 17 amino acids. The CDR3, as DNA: TGTGCCAGTCATGCAGCGGGGTCCGGTACCCTTGGAAACACCATATATTTT. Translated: CASHAAGSGTLGNTIYF.

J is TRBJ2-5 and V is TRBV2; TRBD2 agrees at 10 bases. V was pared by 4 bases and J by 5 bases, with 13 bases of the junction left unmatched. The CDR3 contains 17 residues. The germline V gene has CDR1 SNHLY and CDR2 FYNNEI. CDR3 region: CASSGPLTAGGVETQYF. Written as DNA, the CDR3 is TGTGCCAGCAGTGGGCCGTTGACAGCGGGGGGGGTTGAGACCCAGTACTTC.

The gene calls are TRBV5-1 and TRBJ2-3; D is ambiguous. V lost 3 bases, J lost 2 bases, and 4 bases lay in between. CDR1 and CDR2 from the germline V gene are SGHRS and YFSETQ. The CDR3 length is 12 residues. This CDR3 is CASSSHTDTQYF. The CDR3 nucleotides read TGCGCCAGCAGCTCCCACACAGATACGCAGTATTTT. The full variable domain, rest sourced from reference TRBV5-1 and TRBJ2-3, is KAGVTQTPRYLIKTRGQQVTLSCSPISGHRSVSWYQQTPGQGLQFLFEYFSETQRNKGNFPGRFSGRQFSNSRSEMNVSTLELGDSALYLCASSSHTDTQYFGPGTRLTVL.

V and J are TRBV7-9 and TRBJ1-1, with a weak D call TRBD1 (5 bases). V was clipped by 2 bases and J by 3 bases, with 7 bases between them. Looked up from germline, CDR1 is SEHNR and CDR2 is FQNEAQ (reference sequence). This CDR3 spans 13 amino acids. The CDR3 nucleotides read TGTGCCAGCAGCTTAATCAGGGACACTGAAGCTTTCTTT. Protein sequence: CASSLIRDTEAFF.

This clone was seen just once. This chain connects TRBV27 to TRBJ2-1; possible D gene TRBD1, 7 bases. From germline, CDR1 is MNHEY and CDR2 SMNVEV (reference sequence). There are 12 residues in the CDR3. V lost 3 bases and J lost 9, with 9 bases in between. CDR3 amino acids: CASSFQGGEQFF. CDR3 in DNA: TGTGCCAGCAGTTTCCAGGGGGGTGAGCAGTTCTTC.

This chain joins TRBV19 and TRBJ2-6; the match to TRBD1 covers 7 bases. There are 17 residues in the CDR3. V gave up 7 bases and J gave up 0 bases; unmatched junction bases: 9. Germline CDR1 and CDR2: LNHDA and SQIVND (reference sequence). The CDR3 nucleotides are TGTGCCAGTATTACGACAGGGAGAGACTCTGGGGCCAACGTCCTGACTTTC. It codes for CASITTGRDSGANVLTF.

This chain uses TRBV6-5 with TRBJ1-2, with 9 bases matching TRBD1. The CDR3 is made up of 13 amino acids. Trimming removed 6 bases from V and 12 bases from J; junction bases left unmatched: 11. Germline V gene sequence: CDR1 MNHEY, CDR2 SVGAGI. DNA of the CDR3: TGTGCCAGCAGCGGACCGGGACAGGGAGGAGACACCTTC. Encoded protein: CASSGPGQGGDTF.

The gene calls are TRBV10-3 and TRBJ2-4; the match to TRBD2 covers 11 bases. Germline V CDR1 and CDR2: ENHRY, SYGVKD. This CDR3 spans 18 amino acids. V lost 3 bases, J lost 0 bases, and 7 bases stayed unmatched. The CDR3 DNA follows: TGTGCCATCAGTGACGGACTAGCGGGTAACGTAGCCAAAAACATTCAGTACTTC. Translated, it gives CAISDGLAGNVAKNIQYF.

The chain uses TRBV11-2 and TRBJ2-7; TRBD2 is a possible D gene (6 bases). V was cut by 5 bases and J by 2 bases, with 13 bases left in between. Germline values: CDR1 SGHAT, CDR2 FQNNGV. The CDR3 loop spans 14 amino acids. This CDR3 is CASSPGLPTYEQYF. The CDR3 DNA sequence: TGTGCCAGCAGCCCGGGACTTCCCACCTACGAGCAGTACTTC.

CDR3 bases: TGTGCCAGCAGCTTAGTTGGCAGGGGAGGAAACACCATATATTTT. As protein: CASSLVGRGGNTIYF. V gene TRBV7-9 combines with J gene TRBJ1-3, with D perhaps matching TRBD1 (6 bases). This CDR3 is built from 15 residues. V dropped 1 base and J dropped 4 bases, with 11 bases sitting between them. The germline V gene encodes CDR1 SEHNR and CDR2 FQNEAQ (reference sequence). The full variable domain, with the rest looked up from reference TRBV7-9 and TRBJ1-3, is DTGVSQNPRHKITKRGQNVTFRCDPISEHNRLYWYRQTLGQGPEFLTYFQNEAQLEKSRLLSDRFSAERPKGSFSTLEIQRTEQGDSAMYLCASSLVGRGGNTIYFGEGSWLTVV.